Following are 27 T cell receptor beta chains from one sample sequenced in a study of T cells in women clearing cervical HPV infection. The data were produced by immunoSEQ multiplex PCR, yet TCRdb's version contains in-frame clones alone and is incomplete. This sample contains approximately 18,000 clones. Sequencing was done on a sample of blood buffy coat. The origin of the receptors is a woman between 18 and 75 years old with a cervical HPV16 infection that either progressed to CIN3+ or cleared (not recorded which).

Regarding this clone: The CDR3 end lies 3 residues beyond the end of the read and is filled in from the germline J gene. This chain joins TRBV7-9 and TRBJ2-3; TRBD1 matches at 9 bases. Germline V gene sequence: CDR1 SEHNR, CDR2 FQNEAQ (reference sequence). The CDR3 spans 14 residues. Partial CDR3 DNA: TGTGCCAGCAGCTCGGGACAGGGAAAAGAGACG. It translates to CASSSGQGKET. The entire CDR3 sequence reads CASSSGQGKETQYF.

Regarding this clone: The germline gene is not matched at one end of the junction; a read error may be the cause. Read sequence stops 3 residues before the CDR3 end, and the germline J gene provides the missing end. The chain combines TRBV4-2 with TRBJ2-7; D call uncertain. CDR1 is LGHNA, CDR2 YNFKEQ, per germline. There are 15 residues in the CDR3. CDR3 region: CASSQDPGRSYEQYF. The CDR3 bases that were read are TGCGCCAGCAGCCAAGATCCGGGTCGGTCCTACGAG.

With regard to this clone: The CDR3 end lies 3 residues beyond the end of the read and is filled in from the germline J gene. The chain links TRBV11-2 to TRBJ2-4, with D hard to call. Germline CDR1 and CDR2: SGHAT and FQNNGV. This CDR3 has 13 amino acids. The CDR3 bases that were read are TGTGCCAGCAGCAGAGACACAGCCTATGGT. This sequence encodes CASSRDTAYG. The whole CDR3 region reads CASSRDTAYGQYF.

As for this clone: The CDR3 is cut off 3 residues early in the read; its end comes from the germline J gene. V gene TRBV7-9 combines with J gene TRBJ2-7, with TRBD2 identical over 7 bases. J was trimmed by 1 base and V by 4 bases; bases with no gene match: 4. The CDR3 is 14 amino acids. CDR1 and CDR2 from the germline V gene are SEHNR and FQNEAQ (reference sequence). The CDR3 DNA, read in part, is TGTGCCAGCAGCTCCGTGGGGGGGTCCTACGAG. It is translated as CASSSVGGSYE. The entire CDR3 reads CASSSVGGSYEQYF.

With regard to this clone: The observed sequence ends 3 residues before the CDR3 terminus, with the missing tail filled in from the germline J gene. The chain recombines TRBV18 with TRBJ2-7; D gene unclear. CDR3 length: 14 residues. With 2 bases removed from V and 6 bases from J, the gap between germline ends came to 14 bases. Germline assignment: CDR1 KGHSH and CDR2 LQKENI. CDR3 DNA (partial): TGTGCCAGCTCACCAAAGGGCCAGCTCTCCGAG. This gives the protein CASSPKGQLSE. In full, the CDR3 reads CASSPKGQLSEQYF.

Regarding this clone: The read halts 3 residues ahead of the CDR3 end, with the missing end drawn from the germline J gene. The rearrangement links TRBV7-8 to TRBJ2-2, with a tentative D call TRBD1 (5 bases). V lost 5 bases to trimming and J lost 6 bases, with 22 bases between them. Looked up from germline, CDR1 is SGHVS and CDR2 is FQNEAQ. The CDR3 covers 17 residues. The CDR3 loop reads CASSLWAQGSSSGELFF. The sequenced CDR3 bases are TGTGCCAGCAGCCTCTGGGCCCAGGGTAGTTCCTCCGGGGAG. Complete variable domain (other parts from reference TRBV7-8 and TRBJ2-2): GAGVSQSPRYKVAKRGQDVALRCDPISGHVSLFWYQQALGQGPEFLTYFQNEAQLDKSGLPSDRFFAERPEGSVSTLKIQRTQQEDSAVYLCASSLWAQGSSSGELFFGEGSRLTVL.

Comments on this clone: The read ends 3 residues shy of where the CDR3 ends; the end is completed using the germline J gene. The rearrangement joins TRBV7-9 to TRBJ2-7, with D tentatively TRBD2 (5 bases). Trimming removed 3 bases from V and 3 bases from J, with 6 bases in between. Germline loops: CDR1 SEHNR, CDR2 FQNEAQ (reference sequence). The CDR3 is 12 amino acids. CDR3 residues: CASSFRGYEQYF. Partial CDR3 DNA: TGTGCCAGCAGCTTCCGGGGCTACGAG.

As regards this clone: The read terminates 3 residues before the CDR3 end, so the remaining end is supplied by the germline J gene. This sequence joins TRBV30 and TRBJ2-3; D may be TRBD1 (6 bases). This CDR3 has 14 residues. Germline CDR1 and CDR2: GTSNPN and SVGIG (reference sequence). This chain's CDR3 is CACSRGSGQETQYF. The DNA read from the CDR3 is TGTGCCTGTAGCAGGGGAAGCGGCCAAGAGACG. Using reference TRBV30 and TRBJ2-3 for the parts outside the CDR3, the full variable domain is SQTIHQWPATLVQPVGSPLSLECTVEGTSNPNLYWYRQAAGRGLQLLFYSVGIGQISSEVPQNLSASRPQDRQFILSSKKLLLSDSGFYLCACSRGSGQETQYFGPGTRLTVL.

Comment on this clone: The read falls 3 residues short of the CDR3 end, and the missing part is taken from the germline J gene. The same CDR3 also results from other DNA sequences found in this sample. The chain combines TRBV18 with TRBJ1-1; D is undetermined. The CDR3 consists of 17 residues. Germline V gene sequence: CDR1 KGHSH, CDR2 LQKENI. CDR3 DNA (partial): TGTGCCAGCTCACCACCCCCAACTAGCGGGCCCCAAGAGACC. Its protein product is CASSPPPTSGPQET. The full CDR3 sequence reads CASSPPPTSGPQETAFF.

Details on this clone: The read finishes 3 residues shy of the CDR3 end, and the germline J gene is used to complete it. The J gene is TRBJ2-7, the V gene TRBV5-1, with 9 bases matching TRBD2. The V and J ends lost 4 bases and 0 bases, in that order; junction bases with no gene match: 5. Germline CDR1 reads SGHRS; CDR2 reads YFSETQ. This CDR3 is 15 amino acids long. The CDR3 is CASSRGGGDSYEQYF. The sequenced CDR3 bases are TGCGCCAGCAGCCGCGGGGGGGGCGACTCCTACGAG.

To note about this clone: The read ends 3 residues shy of where the CDR3 ends; the end is completed using the germline J gene. This chain connects TRBV29-1 to TRBJ2-5, with 9 nucleotides matching TRBD1. Unmatched junction bases numbered 4, after V lost 7 bases and J lost 4 bases. In germline, CDR1 is SQVTM, CDR2 ANQGSEA. This CDR3 region has 12 residues. CDR3 region: CSGGQGPETQYF. The CDR3 DNA, read in part, is TGCAGCGGGGGACAGGGTCCAGAGACC. Together with reference TRBV29-1 and TRBJ2-5, the CDR3 gives the full variable domain: SAVISQKPSRDICQRGTSLTIQCQVDSQVTMMFWYRQQPGQSLTLIATANQGSEATYESGFVIDKFPISRPNLTFSTLTVSNMSPEDSSIYLCSGGQGPETQYFGPGTRLLVL.

Concerning this clone: The read is 3 residues too short to cover the CDR3 end, so that end is filled in from the germline J gene. The chain couples TRBV28 to TRBJ1-2, with D possibly matching TRBD1 (5 bases). Germline CDR1 and CDR2: MDHEN and SYDVKM. V was pared by 4 bases and J by 7 bases, with 19 bases between. The CDR3 runs 15 residues. CDR3 bases read: TGTGCCAGCAGTTGGGAGACCGGGACTAGGGGTGGC. This codes for CASSWETGTRGG. The whole CDR3 protein reads CASSWETGTRGGYTF.

With regard to this clone: The read terminates 3 residues ahead of where the CDR3 ends, so the germline J gene completes it. V usage is TRBV11-3 and J usage is TRBJ2-3; 8 bases are shared with TRBD2. Germline V lookup: CDR1 SGHNT, CDR2 YENEEA. This CDR3 has 14 residues. The part of the CDR3 DNA that was read is TGTGCCAGCAGCCCTAGCGGGTTACAAGAGACG. Translation gives CASSPSGLQET. The full CDR3 is CASSPSGLQETQYF.

Points on this clone: Coverage ceases 3 residues before the CDR3 finishes, and the germline J gene fills in the end. This chain links TRBV19 with TRBJ2-2; 9 nucleotides match TRBD1. Germline V gene sequence: CDR1 LNHDA, CDR2 SQIVND (reference sequence). This CDR3 contains 17 residues. CDR3 DNA, as far as it was read: TGTGCCAGCTCGGACAGGGGAGGTGGCTCTGGGGCCAACGTG. Protein sequence: CASSDRGGGSGANV. The CDR3 in its entirety is CASSDRGGGSGANVLFF.

Concerning this clone: Germline and junction disagree at one end, which may indicate a read error. Read data end 3 residues before the CDR3 end; the end is taken from the germline J gene. Other DNA sequences in this sample translate to the same CDR3. V usage is TRBV7-7 and J usage is TRBJ1-1; tentative D call: TRBD1 (5 bases). The CDR3 contains 13 residues. Germline loops: CDR1 SSHAT, CDR2 FNYEAQ (reference sequence). The CDR3 DNA, read in part, is TGTGCTAGCAGCCCCCAGGGAGTGGAGACA. Protein: CASSPQGVET. The full CDR3 reads CASSPQGVETAFF.

Note on this clone: The read stops 3 residues short of the end of the CDR3; the missing end is completed from the germline J gene. Other DNA variants within this sample encode the same CDR3. J is TRBJ1-1 and V is TRBV7-2; D might be TRBD1 (6 bases). CDR1 and CDR2 (germline): SGHTA, FQGNSA. CDR3 length equals 15 residues. The sequenced part of the CDR3 DNA is TGTGCCAGCAGCCCGGGACCAGGGGACCAAGAGACA. It yields the protein CASSPGPGDQET. The entire CDR3 sequence reads CASSPGPGDQETAFF.

As to this clone: The sequenced fragment ends 3 residues before the CDR3 boundary, so the rest is inferred from the germline J gene. The chain links TRBV2 to TRBJ2-4; TRBD1 aligns across 7 bases. This CDR3 contains 13 residues. The germline gives CDR1 SNHLY, CDR2 FYNNEI. The CDR3: CASSDRGSDGQYF. Incomplete CDR3 DNA: TGTGCCAGCAGTGACAGGGGGAGTGATGGT.

A remark on this clone: The read comes to an end 3 residues before the CDR3 does, leaving the germline J gene to fill in the end. V usage is TRBV20-1 and J usage is TRBJ2-7, with 13 bases that match TRBD2. This CDR3 is 14 amino acids long. The ends lost 5 bases at V and 5 bases at J; junction bases unmatched: 6. Germline V gene data show CDR1 as DFQATT and CDR2 as SNEGSKA (reference sequence). This chain's CDR3 is CSAPRTSGGDEQYF. CDR3 bases read: TGCAGTGCTCCCCGGACTAGCGGGGGTGACGAG.

Note on this clone: The read gets to within 3 residues of the CDR3 end, and the germline J gene fills in the rest. The rearrangement joins TRBV7-9 to TRBJ2-7; TRBD2 agrees at 10 bases. The CDR3 has 15 amino acids. V shed 5 bases and J 6 bases; nucleotides not matched to a gene: 10. Germline values: CDR1 SEHNR, CDR2 FQNEAQ (reference sequence). Partial CDR3 DNA: TGTGCCAGCAGCCCAGCTAGCGGGGGATGGGTCGAG. Translated: CASSPASGGWVE. The CDR3 as a whole reads CASSPASGGWVEQYF.

To note about this clone: The read falls 3 residues short of the CDR3 end, and the missing part is taken from the germline J gene. The chain couples TRBV20-1 to TRBJ2-3; TRBD2 matches 9 bases. CDR1 is DFQATT and CDR2 is SNEGSKA in the germline V gene (reference sequence). The CDR3 has 15 amino acids. Trimming took 0 bases from V and 1 from J; bases not matched to a gene: 2. Partial CDR3 DNA: TGCAGTGCTAGAGACAGACTAGCGGGCACAGATACG. Its translation: CSARDRLAGTDT. The entire CDR3 sequence reads CSARDRLAGTDTQYF.

Note on this clone: The missing CDR3 end, 3 residues past where the read stops, is filled in from the germline J gene. The chain joins TRBV7-2 to TRBJ1-2, with D perhaps matching TRBD1 (6 bases). CDR3 size: 15 residues. CDR1 is SGHTA, CDR2 FQGNSA, per germline. The DNA read from the CDR3 is TGTGCCAGCAGCTTTGTGCGGGGGGGCTTGGATACC. It codes for CASSFVRGGLDT. Given in full, the CDR3 is CASSFVRGGLDTYTF.

With regard to this clone: The missing CDR3 end, 3 residues past where the read stops, is filled in from the germline J gene. The chain joins TRBV20-1 to TRBJ1-4; D might be TRBD1 (6 bases). The germline CDR1 and CDR2 sequences are DFQATT and SNEGSKA (reference sequence). This CDR3 has 13 residues. V shed 2 bases and J shed 6 bases, with 10 bases lying between them. CDR3 residues: CSARTGWDEKLFF. Incomplete CDR3 DNA: TGCAGTGCTAGAACAGGGTGGGATGAAAAA.

Note on this clone: The read ends 3 residues before the CDR3 terminus; that terminus is restored from the germline J gene. V and J are TRBV20-1 and TRBJ2-7; 9 bases are a match to TRBD1. CDR3 length: 12 amino acids. The germline gives CDR1 DFQATT, CDR2 SNEGSKA (reference sequence). The trim removed 3 bases at V and 6 bases at J, leaving 3 bases unmatched. CDR3 in amino acids: CSARDRGVEQYF. The sequenced CDR3 bases are TGCAGTGCTAGGGACAGGGGTGTCGAG.

As concerns this clone: The CDR3 end is not reached by the read, which stops 3 residues before it; the germline J gene fills it in. This rearrangement joins TRBV7-9 to TRBJ1-1, with 8 bases identical to TRBD1. CDR1 is SEHNR and CDR2 is FQNEAQ in the germline V gene (reference sequence). The J segment lost 6 bases and the V segment lost 4 bases, leaving 4 bases of the junction unmatched. CDR3 length equals 13 residues. Here the CDR3 reads CASSSGQVPEAFF. The sequenced part of the CDR3 DNA is TGTGCCAGCAGCTCGGGACAGGTCCCTGAA.

Concerning this clone itself: With the read ending 3 residues before the CDR3 end, the germline J gene is used to fill in that end. The chain uses TRBV10-3 and TRBJ2-3, with 8 bases identical to TRBD1. Germline trimming cut 6 bases from V and 6 bases from J; bases unmatched to any gene: 8. CDR3 length equals 14 residues. Germline V gene lookup returns CDR1 ENHRY and CDR2 SYGVKD. Here the CDR3 reads CAISSDRDGDTQYF. The CDR3 bases that were read are TGTGCCATCAGCTCGGACAGGGACGGGGATACG.

Remarks on this clone: The read halts 3 residues ahead of the CDR3 end, with the missing end drawn from the germline J gene. This chain connects TRBV7-2 to TRBJ1-6, with 8 bases identical to TRBD1. The V and J ends lost 3 bases and 6 bases, in that order; junction bases with no gene match: 4. This CDR3 is 15 amino acids long. Germline V lookup: CDR1 SGHTA, CDR2 FQGNSA. The sequenced part of the CDR3 DNA is TGTGCCAGCAGCTTCGGGACAGGATTTAATTCACCC. Translation: CASSFGTGFNSP. The complete CDR3 reads CASSFGTGFNSPLHF.

As to this clone: Read sequence stops 3 residues before the CDR3 end, and the germline J gene provides the missing end. The gene calls are TRBV20-1 and TRBJ1-1; D not certain. The germline V and J ends were trimmed by 3 bases and 5 bases, with 13 bases remaining between them. There are 13 residues in the CDR3. Germline CDR1 and CDR2: DFQATT and SNEGSKA (reference sequence). CDR3: CSASNGFWTEAFF. CDR3 DNA (partial): TGCAGTGCTAGTAACGGGTTTTGGACTGAA.